Listed below are T cell receptor beta chains from one sample, sequenced in a study of T cells after yellow fever vaccination. TCRdb passed the 5' RACE reads through MiXCR, listing each CDR3 protein once. The data show 200,000 to 300,000 distinct CDR3 sequences, 5.5% to 8.5% seen once. The sample in question was CD4+ T cells sorted from PBMCs, obtained on the day of the yellow fever booster vaccination. The receptors shown here come from a man aged 25-45 years who received the YFV17D yellow fever vaccine. The CDR3 runs from the conserved cysteine through the conserved F or W. The order of the fields is D gene, J gene, V gene, clone size, CDR3 DNA, CDR3 protein. D genes are given only for firm matches. Not every row has a clone size; where given, it reads once, few, many or a size class.

-	TRBJ1-1	TRBV15	many	TGTGCCACCAGCAGAGCCAGGGCGAACACTGAAGCTTTCTTT	CATSRARANTEAFF
-	TRBJ2-5	TRBV28	-	TGTGCCAGCAGTTCCACCCGGCCAGGGGTCGGAGAGACCCAGTACTTC	CASSSTRPGVGETQYF
TRBD1	TRBJ2-5	TRBV5-1	many	TGCGCCAGCAGCTTGGGAGACAGGGAGGAGACCCAGTACTTC	CASSLGDREETQYF
TRBD2	TRBJ2-3	TRBV20-1	many	TGCAGTGCTCCCCCTGGGACTAGCGCCGACACAGATACGCAGTATTTT	CSAPPGTSADTDTQYF
TRBD1	TRBJ1-2	TRBV25-1	-	TGTGCCAGCAGGCCCCTCGGACAGGCCTCGGGCTACACCTTC	CASRPLGQASGYTF
-	TRBJ2-3	TRBV20-1	many	TGCAGTGCTCTACTAGATCATACGCAGTATTTT	CSALLDHTQYF
TRBD2	TRBJ2-5	TRBV7-8	-	TGTGCCAGCAGCTTTTCTAGCGGGCCAAAAGAGACCCAGTACTTC	CASSFSSGPKETQYF
-	TRBJ2-1	TRBV18	-	TGTGCCAGCTCCCCCGCCAGCAATGAGCAGTTCTTC	CASSPASNEQFF
TRBD1	TRBJ2-7	TRBV29-1	few	TGCAGCGTAGGACAGGGGGGCGAGCAGTACTTC	CSVGQGGEQYF
-	TRBJ2-1	TRBV6-2/TRBV6-3	many	TGTGCCAGCAGTTACAGAGTATCCGGGAGATCTGGCGATGAGCAGTTCTTC	CASSYRVSGRSGDEQFF
TRBD1	TRBJ1-1	TRBV20-1	few	TGCAGTGCGGGGGACAGGGGGCGACTTCCTGAAGCTTTCTTT	CSAGDRGRLPEAFF
-	TRBJ2-3	TRBV29-1	-	TGCAGCGCGATACGGGACTCAACAGATACGCAGTATTTT	CSAIRDSTDTQYF
TRBD1	TRBJ2-4	TRBV12-3/TRBV12-4	many	TGTGCCAGCACCAAACAGGGGGCCTTAGCCAAAAACATTCAGTACTTC	CASTKQGALAKNIQYF
TRBD1	TRBJ1-5	TRBV20-1	-	TGCAGTGCTGGACAGGGAGGTGGAAGCAATCAGCCCCAGCATTTT	CSAGQGGGSNQPQHF
TRBD1	TRBJ1-6	TRBV19	many	TGTGCCAGTAGTATAGGACAGGGGGATTCACCCCTCCACTTT	CASSIGQGDSPLHF
-	TRBJ1-2	TRBV15	many	TGTGCCACCAGCAGAGTAGGAGGGTCGGCTGGCTACACCTTC	CATSRVGGSAGYTF
TRBD2	TRBJ2-4	TRBV7-9	few	TGTGCCAGCAGCCCCAGCGGGAGGGCCGACAAAAACATTCAGTACTTC	CASSPSGRADKNIQYF
-	TRBJ2-2	TRBV6-5	many	TGTGCCAGCAGTTATCTCACAAACAACCAAGAGCTGTTTTTT	CASSYLTNNQELFF
TRBD1	TRBJ2-7	TRBV30	-	TGTGCCTGGAGTGTCTTCGAGACAGGGGGCCTCGAGCAGTACTTC	CAWSVFETGGLEQYF
-	TRBJ2-1	TRBV24-1	-	TGTGCCACCAGTGACCCCTACGGTGGTGGGAGTAAGAATGAGCAGTTCTTC	CATSDPYGGGSKNEQFF
-	TRBJ1-2	TRBV10-3	many	TGTGCCATCACGAGCCGAGGAGCAGGGGACTATGGCTACACCTTC	CAITSRGAGDYGYTF
-	TRBJ2-7	TRBV18	few	TGTGCCAGCTCACCCCCCTACGGCTCCTACGAGCAGTACTTC	CASSPPYGSYEQYF
-	TRBJ2-2	TRBV12-3/TRBV12-4	many	TGTGCCAGCAGTTCAATAAACCCCGGGGAGCTGTTTTTT	CASSSINPGELFF
-	TRBJ2-5	TRBV20-1	-	TGCAGTGCTCCGGGACTAGGGGGCACGGACCAGTACTTC	CSAPGLGGTDQYF
TRBD2	TRBJ2-2	TRBV3-1	few	TGTGCCAGCAGCCAAACCGGGACTAGCGGGAGCGGGGAGCTGTTTTTT	CASSQTGTSGSGELFF
-	TRBJ1-2	TRBV5-1	many	TGCGCCAGCAGCTTGGAATTCGTTGATGGCTACACCTTC	CASSLEFVDGYTF
TRBD2	TRBJ2-5	TRBV7-2	-	TGTGCCAGCAGCGCCCCGCTAGCGGGAGGGCAAGAGACCCAGTACTTC	CASSAPLAGGQETQYF
TRBD1	TRBJ1-5	TRBV20-1	many	TGCAGTGCTAAGACAGGGGGGTTTGAGACCCAGCATTTT	CSAKTGGFETQHF
-	TRBJ2-7	TRBV23-1	few	TGCGCCAGCGAACAATTCCCCCCGGGGTCTCACGGATACGAGCAGTACTTC	CASEQFPPGSHGYEQYF
TRBD2	TRBJ2-7	TRBV20-1	-	TGCTGTGCTAGAGACCATGGTGGCGGGAGCGTTGTCCACGAGCAGTACTTC	CCARDHGGGSVVHEQYF
-	TRBJ2-5	TRBV15	-	TGTGCCACCAGCCGCCCCTGGGGCAGGGGGGGTGAAGAGAGAAGGTACTTC	CATSRPWGRGGEERRYF
-	TRBJ2-3	TRBV6-2/TRBV6-3	many	TGTGCCAGCAGACCCACGGGACTTCCGACAGATACGCAGTATTTT	CASRPTGLPTDTQYF
TRBD2	TRBJ2-7	TRBV7-9	many	TGTGCCAGCAGCGCCCTCGGCGGGAGCGGATACGAGCAGTACTTC	CASSALGGSGYEQYF
-	TRBJ2-7	TRBV4-2	many	TGTGCCAGCAGCCGCCAAGATAGCGTGGTCTACGAGCAGTACTTC	CASSRQDSVVYEQYF
-	TRBJ2-2	TRBV6-5	few	TGTGCCAGCAGTTACCGGGTTTACACCGGGGAGCTGTTTTTT	CASSYRVYTGELFF
-	TRBJ1-3	TRBV11-2	-	TGTGCCAGCAGCTTAGGAAGTCGCCACACCATATATTTT	CASSLGSRHTIYF
-	TRBJ1-6	TRBV5-6	many	TGTGCCAGCAGTTTACGAGGGAGCTCCTATAATTCACCCCTCCACTTT	CASSLRGSSYNSPLHF